A single sample gave rise to the 11 T cell receptor beta chains below, sequenced in a study of siplizumab effects on memory and regulatory T cells. Profiling relied on immunoSEQ multiplex PCR, and the TCRdb table lists in-frame clones only, not all of them. This sample has approximately 110,000 clones, with about 92% found just once. The sequenced material came from CD4+ T cells sorted from blood. The receptor source for this set is a human donor in good health.

The V call is TRBV18, the J call TRBJ2-1; no clear D gene. The V end lost 0 bases, the J end lost 6 bases, and 12 bases lay between the germline ends. The length of the CDR3 is 15 residues. Germline V gives CDR1 KGHSH, CDR2 LQKENI. The CDR3 loop reads CASSPPDFSLNEQFF. CDR3 DNA sequence: TGTGCCAGCTCACCACCGGATTTCAGCCTCAATGAGCAGTTCTTC.

This clone appeared a single time. The chain couples TRBV5-4 to TRBJ2-1; 9 positions agree with TRBD1. Germline V CDR1 and CDR2: SGHNT, YYREEE (reference sequence). CDR3 length equals 14 residues. Trimming removed 4 bases from V and 8 bases from J; junction bases left unmatched: 7. The CDR3 region is CASSHGTGRDEQFF. The CDR3, as DNA: TGTGCCAGCAGCCACGGGACAGGGCGCGATGAGCAGTTCTTC.

A few counts support this clone. V gene TRBV25-1 combines with J gene TRBJ1-5, with no clear D. V was shortened by 3 bases and J by 4 bases, with 4 bases between the two germline ends. The CDR3 is made up of 12 amino acids. The germline V gene encodes CDR1 MGHDK and CDR2 SYGVNS. CDR3 loop: CASSEGNQPQHF. The DNA of the CDR3 is TGTGCCAGCAGTGAGGGTAATCAGCCCCAGCATTTT.

V usage is TRBV7-2 and J usage is TRBJ1-3; TRBD1 matches 8 bases. The CDR3 has 17 amino acids. The trim removed 2 bases at V and 0 bases at J, leaving 6 bases unmatched. Per germline, CDR1 SGHTA and CDR2 FQGNSA. CDR3 nucleotide sequence: TGTGCCAGCAGCTTAACAGGGGGGGCGATCTCTGGAAACACCATATATTTT. It yields the protein CASSLTGGAISGNTIYF.

In this sample, this clone turned up a few times. The V and J genes are TRBV5-1 and TRBJ1-2, with D unresolved. Trimming left V 0 bases short and J 6 bases short, with 15 bases between. There are 15 residues in the CDR3. Germline V gene sequence: CDR1 SGHRS, CDR2 YFSETQ. The DNA of the CDR3 is TGCGCCAGCAGCTTGGTGGCGGGGTCAACGGATGGCTACACCTTC. Amino acids: CASSLVAGSTDGYTF.

V usage is TRBV5-1 and J usage is TRBJ2-7; D unresolved. Germline CDR1 and CDR2: SGHRS and YFSETQ. The CDR3 runs to 13 residues. Trimming took off 2 bases at V and 2 bases at J, with 8 bases between the two ends. Here the CDR3 DNA reads TGCGCCAGCAGCTTAGGACGGACCTACGAGCAGTACTTC. Residues: CASSLGRTYEQYF.

The chain recombines TRBV5-1 with TRBJ2-1, with D perhaps TRBD2 (6 bases). The ends were cut back, 4 bases at V and 4 bases at J, with 18 bases in the middle. This CDR3 has 16 amino acids. Germline CDR1 reads SGHRS; CDR2 reads YFSETQ. CDR3 residues: CASSLMGGSNYNEQFF. The CDR3 DNA reads as TGCGCCAGCAGCCTTATGGGAGGTTCAAATTACAATGAGCAGTTCTTC.

The V and J genes are TRBV11-2 and TRBJ2-1, with D possibly being TRBD2 (6 bases). V gave up 5 bases and J gave up 14 bases, with 13 bases separating them. Germline CDR1 SGHAT, CDR2 FQNNGV. The CDR3 is made up of 11 amino acids. CDR3 coding DNA: TGTGCCAGCAGCACCGTCGGGGGAGAGTTCTTC. Its protein is CASSTVGGEFF. The variable domain in full, completed from reference TRBV11-2 and TRBJ2-1, reads EAGVAQSPRYKIIEKRQSVAFWCNPISGHATLYWYQQILGQGPKLLIQFQNNGVVDDSQLPKDRFSAERLKGVDSTLKIQPAKLEDSAVYLCASSTVGGEFFGPGTRLTVL.

This chain connects TRBV2 to TRBJ2-7; TRBD2 aligns across 9 bases. V shed 5 bases and J 3 bases; nucleotides not matched to a gene: 2. Germline CDR1 and CDR2: SNHLY and FYNNEI. The CDR3 totals 13 residues. CDR3 sequence: CASSLAGVYEQYF. Here the CDR3 DNA reads TGTGCCAGCAGTTTAGCGGGAGTCTACGAGCAGTACTTC. Based on the CDR3 plus reference TRBV2 and TRBJ2-7, the full variable domain is EPEVTQTPSHQVTQMGQEVILRCVPISNHLYFYWYRQILGQKVEFLVSFYNNEISEKSEIFDDQFSVERPDGSNFTLKIRSTKLEDSAMYFCASSLAGVYEQYFGPGTRLTVT.

This clone was counted only a few times. The rearrangement uses TRBV10-2 and TRBJ1-2; no reliable D call. The CDR3 extends over 12 amino acids. CDR1 is WSHSY, CDR2 SAAADI, per germline. Trimming took 8 bases from V and 0 from J, leaving 7 bases between them. The CDR3 loop reads CASSGPNYGYTF. Here the CDR3 DNA reads TGCGCCAGCTCCGGGCCTAACTATGGCTACACCTTC.

The rearrangement uses TRBV7-3 and TRBJ2-6; a possible D gene is TRBD1 (5 bases). Trimming took off 1 base at V and 4 bases at J, with 11 bases between the two ends. In germline, CDR1 is SGHTA, CDR2 FQGTGA. The CDR3 spans 16 residues. The CDR3, as DNA: TGTGCCAGCAGCTTAATGAGGACACCGGGGGCCAACGTCCTGACTTTC. Encoded protein: CASSLMRTPGANVLTF. The variable domain in full, completed from reference TRBV7-3 and TRBJ2-6, reads GAGVSQTPSNKVTEKGKYVELRCDPISGHTALYWYRQSLGQGPEFLIYFQGTGAADDSGLPNDRFFAVRPEGSVSTLKIQRTERGDSAVYLCASSLMRTPGANVLTFGAGSRLTVL.